Reported below is one T cell receptor (beta chain). As the sequencing template, cDNA was produced by extracting RNA and reverse transcribing it. The repertoire was sequenced with immunoSEQ multiplex PCR; TCRdb's copy has only in-frame clones and lacks some. The profile covers 140,000 to 150,000 clones, with about 47% appearing a single time and less than 1% taken by the ten largest. Patients with alopecia areata provided lesional scalp punch biopsies as well as peripheral blood. Looked up from germline, CDR1 is GTSNPN and CDR2 is SVGIG (reference sequence). V shed 3 bases and J shed 4 bases, with 6 bases lying between them. The length of the CDR3 is 11 residues. The data originate from a study of CD8+ T cells in alopecia areata.

This TCR derives from a human donor with alopecia areata. Sequenced material: CD4+ T cells sorted from blood, taken at week 0. This chain uses TRBV30 with TRBJ1-2, with D unclear. CDR3 region: CAWSNTYGYTF. In DNA form, the CDR3 reads TGTGCCTGGAGCAATACCTATGGCTACACCTTC.